Listed here are 16 T cell receptor beta chains from one sample, sequenced in a study of blood T cell repertoires in COVID-19. The repertoire was sequenced with immunoSEQ multiplex PCR; TCRdb's copy has only in-frame clones and lacks some. The sample has 240,000 or so clones, roughly four fifths seen once. The sample was peripheral blood. The receptors come from a man under 40 who had recovered from COVID-19.

The chain couples TRBV29-1 to TRBJ1-1; TRBD1 matches at 7 bases. Trimming at V came to 3 bases and at J to 3 bases, leaving 7 bases not matched to a gene. Germline V gives CDR1 SQVTM, CDR2 ANQGSEA. The CDR3 has 14 residues. The CDR3 DNA is TGCAGCGTTGAGGTGAACAGGGGTGACACTGAAGCTTTCTTT. Translation: CSVEVNRGDTEAFF.

The chain's CDR3 is CSARGSREQYV. In DNA, the CDR3 is TGCAGTGCTAGAGGTTCCAGGGAGCAGTACGTC. The chain employs TRBV20-1 and TRBJ2-7; D gene ambiguous. The CDR3 runs 11 residues. Germline V lookup: CDR1 DFQATT, CDR2 SNEGSKA (reference sequence). Trimming shortened V by 1 base and J by 7 bases, and 8 bases separated the two germline ends.

The chain combines TRBV10-3 with TRBJ1-1; 7 bases agree with TRBD1. The CDR3 is 13 amino acids. V was pared by 4 bases and J by 4 bases, with 3 bases of the junction left unmatched. From germline, CDR1 is ENHRY and CDR2 SYGVKD. The CDR3 loop is CAISVQGTTEAFF. The CDR3 DNA follows: TGTGCCATCAGTGTACAGGGGACCACTGAAGCTTTCTTT.

CDR3 coding DNA: TGTGCCATCAGTGATGGCAGGGTCAACACTGAAGCTTTCTTT. It encodes CAISDGRVNTEAFF. The chain recombines TRBV10-3 with TRBJ1-1, with D perhaps TRBD1 (5 bases). Germline CDR1 ENHRY, CDR2 SYGVKD. V lost 3 bases and J lost 2, with 10 bases in between. CDR3 length: 14 amino acids.

This chain uses TRBV27 with TRBJ2-7; TRBD1 aligns across 10 bases. The CDR3 contains 14 residues. V shed 5 bases and J 4 bases; nucleotides not matched to a gene: 5. The germline gives CDR1 MNHEY, CDR2 SMNVEV (reference sequence). The CDR3 sequence is CASSPGTGVYEQYF. DNA of the CDR3: TGTGCCAGCAGTCCGGGGACAGGGGTGTACGAGCAGTACTTC.

This sequence joins TRBV15 and TRBJ2-3; TRBD2 matches at 8 bases. The V segment lost 1 base and the J segment 6 bases; nucleotides outside the gene matches: 6. The CDR3 has 15 residues. From germline, CDR1 is LNHNV and CDR2 YYDKDF (reference sequence). CDR3 DNA sequence: TGTGCCACCAGCAGAGGAGCGGGGGCAGGGGATACGCAGTATTTT. Amino acid sequence: CATSRGAGAGDTQYF.

V and J are TRBV5-4 and TRBJ2-1; 7 nucleotides match TRBD1. The V and J ends lost 4 bases and 5 bases, in that order; junction bases with no gene match: 9. The CDR3 runs 15 residues. CDR1 and CDR2 (germline): SGHNT, YYREEE (reference sequence). This CDR3 is CASSPVTGADNEQFF. CDR3 nucleotides: TGTGCCAGCAGCCCGGTAACAGGGGCGGACAATGAGCAGTTCTTC.

This clone has a handful of counts. The chain has TRBV28 and TRBJ2-1; 7 nucleotides match TRBD2. The length of the CDR3 is 15 residues. CDR1 is MDHEN and CDR2 is SYDVKM in the germline V gene. Losses at the gene ends were 5 bases for V and 3 bases for J; bases not matched to a gene: 7. The CDR3 reads CASSQAGLFYNEQFF. The CDR3 bases are TGTGCCAGCAGTCAAGCGGGACTATTCTACAATGAGCAGTTCTTC.

The CDR3 nucleotides are TGCGCCAGCAGCCGGGACAGAGGAATCTACGAGCAGTACTTC. Protein product: CASSRDRGIYEQYF. The chain combines TRBV10-2 with TRBJ2-7, with 7 bases fitting TRBD1. The CDR3 has 14 amino acids. J lost 3 bases, V lost 6 bases, and 8 bases had no gene match. CDR1 WSHSY and CDR2 SAAADI come from the germline V gene.

The V call is TRBV3-1 (or the pseudogene TRBV3-2), the J call TRBJ2-1, with 13 bases that match TRBD2. Trimming removed 1 base from V and 6 bases from J; junction bases left unmatched: 0. The germline V gene encodes CDR1 LGHDT and CDR2 YNNKEL (reference sequence). The CDR3 has 15 amino acids. The CDR3 bases are TGTGCCAGCAGCCAAGGGACTAGCGGGGGCAATGAGCAGTTCTTC. Translated, it gives CASSQGTSGGNEQFF.

This chain joins TRBV7-6 and TRBJ1-5, with D possibly TRBD1 on 5 matching bases. Trimming shortened V by 2 bases and J by 6 bases, and 8 bases separated the two germline ends. Germline CDR1 reads SGHVS; CDR2 reads FNYEAQ. The CDR3 has 13 residues. The CDR3 nucleotides read TGTGCCAGCAGCTTAACAGGCAGTCAGCCCCAGCATTTT. It encodes CASSLTGSQPQHF.

The rearrangement joins TRBV2 to TRBJ2-7; 9 nucleotides agree with TRBD1. The CDR3 spans 14 residues. V shed 7 bases, J shed 4 bases, and the junction held 8 bases outside the gene matches. Germline V gives CDR1 SNHLY, CDR2 FYNNEI. DNA of the CDR3: TGTGCCAGCATGCTGGGACAGGGATCGTACGAGCAGTACTTC. This translates into CASMLGQGSYEQYF.

The chain links TRBV5-4 to TRBJ2-3, with 11 bases identical to TRBD2. V was clipped by 0 bases and J by 5 bases; unmatched bases: 5. Germline V gene lookup returns CDR1 SGHNT and CDR2 YYREEE (reference sequence). CDR3 length equals 16 residues. CDR3 region: CASSLVAGGGLDTQYF. CDR3 bases: TGTGCCAGCAGCTTGGTAGCGGGGGGGGGACTAGATACGCAGTATTTT.

In its sample, this clone was seen a few times. This sequence joins TRBV28 and TRBJ2-7; D is possibly TRBD2 (6 bases). Germline CDR1 and CDR2: MDHEN and SYDVKM. V lost 3 bases, J lost 3 bases, and 12 bases lay in between. The CDR3 extends over 14 amino acids. The CDR3 nucleotides read TGTGCCAGCAGTTTTGGGGACGGGGGCTACGAGCAGTACTTC. Protein product: CASSFGDGGYEQYF.

The CDR3 DNA follows: TGTGCCAGCAGTTTAGGGCTCGGGACAGGGTTTCAAGAGACCCAGTACTTC. This encodes CASSLGLGTGFQETQYF. This sequence joins TRBV28 and TRBJ2-5; 9 bases are shared with TRBD1. The CDR3 extends over 17 amino acids. CDR1 and CDR2 (germline): MDHEN, SYDVKM. V shed 2 bases and J 2 bases; nucleotides not matched to a gene: 9.

The genes are TRBV5-4 and TRBJ1-6, with D tentatively TRBD1 (6 bases). The germline V gene encodes CDR1 SGHNT and CDR2 YYREEE (reference sequence). The CDR3 is made up of 15 amino acids. V gave up 1 base and J gave up 8 bases, with 13 bases separating them. CDR3 residues: CASSLKGVVHSPLHF. CDR3 bases: TGTGCCAGCAGCTTGAAGGGGGTGGTCCATTCACCCCTCCACTTT.